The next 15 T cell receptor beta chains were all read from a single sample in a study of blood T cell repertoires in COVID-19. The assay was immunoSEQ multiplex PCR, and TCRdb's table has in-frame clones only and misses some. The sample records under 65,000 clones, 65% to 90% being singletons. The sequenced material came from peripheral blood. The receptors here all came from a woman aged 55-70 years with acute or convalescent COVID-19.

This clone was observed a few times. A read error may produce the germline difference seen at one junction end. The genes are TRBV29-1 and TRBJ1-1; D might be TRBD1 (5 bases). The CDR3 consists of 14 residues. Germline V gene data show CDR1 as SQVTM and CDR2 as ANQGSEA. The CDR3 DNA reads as TGCAGCGTTGAACAGGGCCAGGGAAACAGTGAAGCTTTCTTT. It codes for CSVEQGQGNSEAFF.

CDR3 nucleotide sequence: TGTGCCAGCAGCTTAGGAGGACAGCCTTACTACGAGCAGTACTTC. Translation: CASSLGGQPYYEQYF. The chain links TRBV7-2 to TRBJ2-7; D is perhaps TRBD1 (6 bases). This CDR3 has 15 residues. The V and J ends lost 1 base and 3 bases respectively, with 13 bases between them. Germline assignment: CDR1 SGHTA and CDR2 FQGNSA.

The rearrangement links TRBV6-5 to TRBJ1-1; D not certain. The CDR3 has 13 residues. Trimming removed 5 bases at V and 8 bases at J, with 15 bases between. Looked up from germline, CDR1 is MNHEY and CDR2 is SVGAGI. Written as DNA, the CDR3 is TGTGCCAGCAGTCGCCCGGGTGGCCTAGAAGCTTTCTTT. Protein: CASSRPGGLEAFF.

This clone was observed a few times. The CDR3, as DNA: TGTGCCAGTAGCACCACTTTGGACTTCCGTATCGGGGAGCTGTTTTTT. This translates into CASSTTLDFRIGELFF. The chain combines TRBV19 with TRBJ2-2; D is possibly TRBD2 (5 bases). Germline CDR1 is LNHDA and CDR2 is SQIVND (reference sequence). This CDR3 is 16 amino acids long. Trimming removed 6 bases at V and 7 bases at J, with 21 bases between.

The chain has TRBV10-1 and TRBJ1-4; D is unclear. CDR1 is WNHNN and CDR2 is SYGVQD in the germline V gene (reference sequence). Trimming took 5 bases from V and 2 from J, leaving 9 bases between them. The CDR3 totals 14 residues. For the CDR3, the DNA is TGCGCCAGCAGTCCCGGAGGCACTAATGAAAAACTGTTTTTT. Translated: CASSPGGTNEKLFF.

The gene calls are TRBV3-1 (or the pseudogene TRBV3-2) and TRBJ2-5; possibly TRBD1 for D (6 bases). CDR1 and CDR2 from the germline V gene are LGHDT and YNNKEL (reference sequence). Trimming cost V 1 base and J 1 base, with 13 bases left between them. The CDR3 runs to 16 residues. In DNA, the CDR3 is TGTGCCAGCAGCCAAGTAGGGGGACACCCCCAAGAGACCCAGTACTTC. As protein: CASSQVGGHPQETQYF.

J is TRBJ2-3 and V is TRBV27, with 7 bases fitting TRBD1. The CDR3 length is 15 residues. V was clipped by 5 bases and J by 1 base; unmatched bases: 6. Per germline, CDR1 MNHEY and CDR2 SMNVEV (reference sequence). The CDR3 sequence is CASSQSGQGTDTQYF. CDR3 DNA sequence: TGTGCCAGCAGTCAATCTGGACAGGGCACAGATACGCAGTATTTT.

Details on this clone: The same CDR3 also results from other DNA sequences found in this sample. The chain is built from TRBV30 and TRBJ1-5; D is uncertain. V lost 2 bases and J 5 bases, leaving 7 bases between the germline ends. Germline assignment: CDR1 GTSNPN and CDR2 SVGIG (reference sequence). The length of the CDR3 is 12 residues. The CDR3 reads CAWSLDYQPQHF. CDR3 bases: TGTGCCTGGAGTCTAGACTATCAGCCCCAGCATTTT.

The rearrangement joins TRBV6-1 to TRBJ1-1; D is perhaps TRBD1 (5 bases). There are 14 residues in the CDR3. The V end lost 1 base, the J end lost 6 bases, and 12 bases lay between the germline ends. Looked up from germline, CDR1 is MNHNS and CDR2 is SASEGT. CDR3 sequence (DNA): TGTGCCAGCAGTGAAGTGGGGGGGGGATCTGAAGCTTTCTTT. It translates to CASSEVGGGSEAFF.

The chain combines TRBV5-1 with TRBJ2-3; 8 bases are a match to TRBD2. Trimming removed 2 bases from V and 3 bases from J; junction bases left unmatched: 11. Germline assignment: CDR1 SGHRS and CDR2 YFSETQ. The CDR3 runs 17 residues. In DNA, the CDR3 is TGCGCCAGCAGCTTCCAGGGACTAGATTCGGCAACAGATACGCAGTATTTT. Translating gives CASSFQGLDSATDTQYF.

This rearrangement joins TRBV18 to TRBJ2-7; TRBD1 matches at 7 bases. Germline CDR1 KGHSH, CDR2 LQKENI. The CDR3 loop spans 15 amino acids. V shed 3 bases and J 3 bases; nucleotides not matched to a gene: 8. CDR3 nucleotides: TGTGCCAGCTCACCTATCGGACAGGCCAGCTACGAGCAGTACTTC. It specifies CASSPIGQASYEQYF.

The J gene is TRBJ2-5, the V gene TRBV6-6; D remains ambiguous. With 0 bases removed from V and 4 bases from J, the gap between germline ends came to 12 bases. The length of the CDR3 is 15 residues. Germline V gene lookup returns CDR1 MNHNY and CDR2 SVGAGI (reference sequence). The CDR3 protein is CASSYSEALGETQYF. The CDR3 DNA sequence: TGTGCCAGCAGTTACTCCGAGGCTTTGGGAGAGACCCAGTACTTC.

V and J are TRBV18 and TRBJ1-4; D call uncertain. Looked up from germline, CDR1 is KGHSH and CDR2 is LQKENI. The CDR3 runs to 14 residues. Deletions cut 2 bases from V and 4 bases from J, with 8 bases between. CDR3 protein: CASSPRGSNEKLFF. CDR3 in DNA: TGTGCCAGCTCACCAAGAGGAAGTAATGAAAAACTGTTTTTT.

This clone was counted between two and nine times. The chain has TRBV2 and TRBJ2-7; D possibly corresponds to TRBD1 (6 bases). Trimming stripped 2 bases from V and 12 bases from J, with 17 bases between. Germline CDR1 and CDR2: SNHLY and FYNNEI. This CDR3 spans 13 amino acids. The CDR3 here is CASSERQEFLAYF. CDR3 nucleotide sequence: TGTGCCAGCAGTGAAAGACAGGAGTTTCTCGCGTACTTC.

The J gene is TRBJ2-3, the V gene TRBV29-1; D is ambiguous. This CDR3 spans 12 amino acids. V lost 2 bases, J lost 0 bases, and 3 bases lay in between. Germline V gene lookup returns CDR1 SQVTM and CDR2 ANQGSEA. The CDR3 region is CSVELSTDTQYF. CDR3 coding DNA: TGCAGCGTTGAACTCAGCACAGATACGCAGTATTTT.